This TCR beta chain was sequenced for a study of T-cell reconstitution after alpha-beta-depleted transplantation in children (dated by TCRdb to 2015 to 2016). About the investigation overall: The study quantitatively tracked T-cell immune reconstitution after TCRalphabeta/CD19-depleted allogeneic hematopoietic cell transplantation in children using TCR repertoire profiling. On the study overall, not on this receptor specifically: The apparently early recovery of alphabetaT-cell counts about two months after transplant reportedly depended on only several hundred rapidly expanded clones that came from non-depleted graft cells. Over the following months the frequencies of hyperexpanded clones went down, and after one year T-cell counts and TCRbeta diversity were mostly credited to newly produced T cells. The high TCRbeta diversity at day 60 in some patients was ascribed to recipient T cells and intrathymic progenitors that had survived conditioning.

Reading the label with the study, this specimen's treatment or condition is: allogeneic hematopoietic cell transplantation with graft depleted of TCRalphabeta T cells and CD19 B cells. TCRalphabeta/CD19-depleted allogeneic hematopoietic cell grafts were given to the transplant recipients, all of whom were children. Remarks on this clonotype: No antigen is known for it. This sequence may be a read error, since a much larger clone differs from it by one base.

The method was PCR. The sequencer was an Illumina HiSeq 2500. To normalize quantification of the TCRbeta repertoire, the TCR libraries were built with molecular barcoding that relied on unique molecular identifiers. Through fastp at Q25 and MiXCR, TCRdb rebuilt clones from the public reads, retaining in-frame beta chains. Rows are unified per CDR3 protein, each entry keeping the most common DNA and genes. The sample includes approximately 500,000 distinct CDR3 sequences, with roughly 10% observed a single time. Jointly, the top ten make up around 2% of the sample. Counted from cysteine to phenylalanine, this CDR3 has 15 amino acids. The entry retains the CDR3 DNA only, 45 bases that are in frame from base 1. Trimming accounts for 5 bases at V and 4 bases at J, while the number of junction bases matched to no gene is 7.

Material: PBMCs, obtained before TCRalphabeta/CD19-depleted stem cell transplant. The rearranged chain carries TRBV12-3 or TRBV12-4 and TRBJ1-5, with TRBD1 matching 8 junction bases. The clonotype originates from a child aged 2 to 15 with inherited bone marrow failure, due to receive a stem cell transplant. The CDR3 region reads CASSILTGVNQPQHF. The sequenced DNA: TGTGCCAGCAGTATATTGACAGGGGTTAATCAGCCCCAGCATTTT.